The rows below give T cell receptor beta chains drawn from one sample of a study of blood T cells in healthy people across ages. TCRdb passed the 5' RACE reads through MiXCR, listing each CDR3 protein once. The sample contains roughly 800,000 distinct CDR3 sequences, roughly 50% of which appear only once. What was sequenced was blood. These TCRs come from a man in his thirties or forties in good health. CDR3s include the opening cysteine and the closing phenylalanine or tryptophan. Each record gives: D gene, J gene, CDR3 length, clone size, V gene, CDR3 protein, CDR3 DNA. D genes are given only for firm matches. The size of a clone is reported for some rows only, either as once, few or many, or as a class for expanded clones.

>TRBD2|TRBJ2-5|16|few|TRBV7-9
CASSSPGLVFMETQYF
TGTGCCAGCAGCTCCCCGGGACTAGTATTCATGGAGACCCAGTACTTC
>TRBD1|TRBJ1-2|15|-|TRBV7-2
CASSKRDRGNYGYTF
TGTGCCAGCAGCAAAAGGGACAGGGGCAACTATGGCTACACCTTC
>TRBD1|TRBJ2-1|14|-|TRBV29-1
CSVNLGQGYNEQFF
TGCAGCGTTAATCTGGGACAGGGGTACAATGAGCAGTTCTTC
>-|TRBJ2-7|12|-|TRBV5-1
CASNRVTDEQYF
TGCGCCAGCAACAGGGTTACCGACGAGCAGTACTTC
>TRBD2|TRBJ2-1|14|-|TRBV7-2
CATHGGGSYNEQFF
TGTGCCACCCACGGGGGGGGCTCCTACAATGAGCAGTTCTTC
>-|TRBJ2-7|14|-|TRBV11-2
CASSLETPRYEQYF
TGTGCCAGCAGCTTAGAAACCCCTCGCTACGAGCAGTACTTC
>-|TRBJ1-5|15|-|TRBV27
CASSLSPPYIQPQHF
TGTGCCAGCAGTTTATCGCCCCCTTATATTCAGCCCCAGCATTTT
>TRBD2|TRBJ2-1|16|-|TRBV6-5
CASSSGTSGYGDEQFF
TGTGCCAGCAGTTCTGGGACTAGCGGATACGGCGATGAGCAGTTCTTC
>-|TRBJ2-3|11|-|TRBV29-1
CSVEQGYTQYF
TGCAGCGTTGAACAGGGGTATACGCAGTATTTT
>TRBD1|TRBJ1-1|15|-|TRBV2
CASSRLQGGDTEAFF
TGTGCCAGCAGTCGGTTACAGGGGGGAGACACTGAAGCTTTCTTT
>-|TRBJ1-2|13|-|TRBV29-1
CSVEDRSGVGYTF
TGCAGCGTTGAAGATCGGTCAGGAGTTGGCTACACCTTC
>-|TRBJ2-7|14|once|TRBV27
CASSPGHGSYEQYF
TGTGCCAGCAGTCCGGGACATGGGTCCTACGAGCAGTACTTC
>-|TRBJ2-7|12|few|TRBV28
CASSALPHEQYF
TGTGCCAGTTCAGCCCTCCCCCACGAGCAGTACTTC